The 20 T cell receptor beta chains listed next were all sequenced from one sample in a study of blood T cell repertoires in COVID-19. TCRdb's copy holds only in-frame clones and misses some; the assay was immunoSEQ multiplex PCR. Here the sample spans about 220,000 clones, over 75% being singletons. Sample: peripheral blood. The receptors here all came from a human donor in a cohort sampled during active COVID-19.

The V gene is TRBV7-2, the J gene TRBJ2-7; tentatively, D is TRBD2 (5 bases). The V gene's germline CDR1 is SGHTA and CDR2 FQGNSA. V lost 5 bases to trimming and J lost 2 bases, with 13 bases between them. The CDR3 covers 14 residues. The CDR3 DNA is TGTGCCAGCAGCCAAAGGACTGGAGCCTACGAGCAGTACTTC. It yields the protein CASSQRTGAYEQYF.

This clone was observed many times. The chain employs TRBV11-3 and TRBJ2-1; 7 bases are a match to TRBD1. With 4 bases clipped from V and 5 bases from J, the junction kept 5 bases outside the gene matches. Germline loops: CDR1 SGHNT, CDR2 YENEEA. The CDR3 is 14 residues long. CDR3: CASSSRTGHNEQFF. DNA of the CDR3: TGTGCCAGCAGCTCCCGGACAGGACACAATGAGCAGTTCTTC.

V and J are TRBV4-3 and TRBJ1-2; D is undetermined. V was pared by 0 bases and J by 5 bases, with 13 bases between. The CDR3 sequence is 15 residues long. CDR1 is LGHNA, CDR2 YSLEER, per germline. The CDR3 bases are TGCGCCAGCAGCCAAGAAACGGGGAGAAATTATGGCTACACCTTC. The encoded protein is CASSQETGRNYGYTF.

This clone appeared a few times. The J gene is TRBJ1-2, the V gene TRBV7-2; 7 bases agree with TRBD1. Germline V gene sequence: CDR1 SGHTA, CDR2 FQGNSA. This CDR3 spans 15 amino acids. The trim removed 5 bases at V and 0 bases at J, leaving 6 bases unmatched. The CDR3 region has the DNA TGTGCCAGCAGCCCGGGGACAGAAGCTAACTATGGCTACACCTTC. Its protein product is CASSPGTEANYGYTF.

J is TRBJ1-1 and V is TRBV27; 7 bases map to TRBD1. Germline CDR1 MNHEY, CDR2 SMNVEV (reference sequence). The CDR3 spans 15 residues. The V gene end was trimmed by 5 bases and the J gene end by 4 bases; junction bases not matched to a gene: 10. Written as DNA, the CDR3 is TGTGCCAGCAGTCCCAAGACAGGGATTAGCACTGAAGCTTTCTTT. Translation gives CASSPKTGISTEAFF.

A single count supports this clone. The chain recombines TRBV28 with TRBJ2-2; D perhaps matches TRBD2 (6 bases). The CDR3 is 16 amino acids. Per germline, CDR1 MDHEN and CDR2 SYDVKM. Trimming stripped 1 base from V and 3 bases from J, with 12 bases between. This chain's CDR3 is CASSLLWGEHTGELFF. As DNA, the CDR3 is TGTGCCAGCAGTTTATTGTGGGGGGAGCACACCGGGGAGCTGTTTTTT.

The chain couples TRBV6-5 to TRBJ1-4; D may be TRBD1 (6 bases). The V end was cut by 7 bases, the J end by 8 bases, with 8 bases between. The germline V gene has CDR1 MNHEY and CDR2 SVGAGI. There are 11 residues in the CDR3. CDR3 in amino acids: CASTGQEKLFF. CDR3 nucleotide sequence: TGTGCCAGCACTGGACAGGAAAAACTGTTTTTT.

This clone was recorded a few times. The chain has TRBV5-1 and TRBJ2-3; TRBD2 matches at 8 bases. CDR1 SGHRS and CDR2 YFSETQ come from the germline V gene. Germline trimming cut 4 bases from V and 0 bases from J; bases unmatched to any gene: 7. The CDR3 extends over 16 amino acids. Written as DNA, the CDR3 is TGCGCCAGCAGCCCGCCCCTAGCGGGTAGCACAGATACGCAGTATTTT. Protein sequence: CASSPPLAGSTDTQYF. The full variable domain, rest sourced from reference TRBV5-1 and TRBJ2-3, is KAGVTQTPRYLIKTRGQQVTLSCSPISGHRSVSWYQQTPGQGLQFLFEYFSETQRNKGNFPGRFSGRQFSNSRSEMNVSTLELGDSALYLCASSPPLAGSTDTQYFGPGTRLTVL.

This chain links TRBV9 with TRBJ1-3, with D unresolved. In germline, CDR1 is SGDLS, CDR2 YYNGEE. The CDR3 contains 16 residues. The V end lost 2 bases, the J end lost 2 bases, and 14 bases lay between the germline ends. As DNA, the CDR3 is TGTGCCAGCAGCGTTAGTTCGGAAGCGGCTGGAAACACCATATATTTT. Translating it yields CASSVSSEAAGNTIYF. Drawing the rest from reference TRBV9 and TRBJ1-3, the complete variable domain is DSGVTQTPKHLITATGQRVTLRCSPRSGDLSVYWYQQSLDQGLQFLIQYYNGEERAKGNILERFSAQQFPDLHSELNLSSLELGDSALYFCASSVSSEAAGNTIYFGEGSWLTVV.

V usage is TRBV3-1 (or the pseudogene TRBV3-2) and J usage is TRBJ1-3, with D perhaps TRBD1 (5 bases). Trimming removed 2 bases from V and 3 bases from J, with 11 bases in between. In germline, CDR1 is LGHDT, CDR2 YNNKEL (reference sequence). The CDR3 sequence is 15 residues long. The CDR3 loop is CASSQTSGFGNTIYF. For the CDR3, the DNA is TGTGCCAGCAGCCAAACCTCAGGGTTTGGAAACACCATATATTTT.

The V call is TRBV7-9, the J call TRBJ1-4; 8 positions agree with TRBD1. The trim removed 5 bases at V and 3 bases at J, leaving 5 bases unmatched. Germline CDR1 SEHNR, CDR2 FQNEAQ (reference sequence). This CDR3 spans 15 amino acids. CDR3 nucleotides: TGTGCCAGCAGCCCGCAGGGGGCGGCTAATGAAAAACTGTTTTTT. Encoded protein: CASSPQGAANEKLFF.

This chain joins TRBV27 and TRBJ1-5; D unclear. The germline gives CDR1 MNHEY, CDR2 SMNVEV (reference sequence). V gave up 3 bases and J gave up 9 bases, with 33 bases separating them. The CDR3 sequence is 20 residues long. DNA of the CDR3: TGTGCCAGCAGTTTCCGGTCGACCAGATCGGACGGAGGAATCAGGTGGCCCCAGCATTTT. Translation: CASSFRSTRSDGGIRWPQHF.

V usage is TRBV5-4 and J usage is TRBJ2-3; D call uncertain. Trimming cost V 1 base and J 2 bases, with 5 bases left between them. The CDR3 loop spans 13 amino acids. Per the germline V gene, CDR1 is SGHNT and CDR2 is YYREEE (reference sequence). As DNA, the CDR3 is TGTGCCAGCAGCTTGACTGACACAGATACGCAGTATTTT. Translation gives CASSLTDTDTQYF.

The chain carries TRBV28 and TRBJ1-1, with a possible D match to TRBD1 (5 bases). This CDR3 comprises 14 residues. The germline gives CDR1 MDHEN, CDR2 SYDVKM. The V end was cut by 4 bases, the J end by 9 bases, with 18 bases between. The CDR3 DNA sequence: TGTGCCAGCAGTTCCCTCGCGGGGGGAGGGAAAGCTTTCTTT. Its translation is CASSSLAGGGKAFF.

This chain joins TRBV6-5 and TRBJ2-5; 12 nucleotides align to TRBD1. The J segment lost 5 bases and the V segment lost 8 bases, leaving 9 bases of the junction unmatched. Germline V gene data show CDR1 as MNHEY and CDR2 as SVGAGI. This CDR3 is 15 amino acids long. CDR3 bases: TGTGCCAGCGTCGCCGGGACAGGGGGCCGGGAGACCCAGTACTTC. This codes for CASVAGTGGRETQYF.

V is TRBV6-5 and J is TRBJ2-1; D possibly corresponds to TRBD1 (5 bases). The CDR3 sequence is 13 residues long. V was trimmed by 6 bases and J by 6 bases, leaving 12 bases between them. Germline values: CDR1 MNHEY, CDR2 SVGAGI. CDR3 in DNA: TGTGCCAGCAGAGAGCAGGGATTCAATGAGCAGTTCTTC. Amino acid sequence: CASREQGFNEQFF.

This rearrangement joins TRBV4-2 to TRBJ2-5, with TRBD1 matching over 10 bases. Germline CDR1 and CDR2: LGHNA and YNFKEQ. With V trimmed by 0 bases and J by 6 bases, 4 bases remained unmatched. The CDR3 totals 15 residues. The CDR3 loop reads CASSQEGTGEKTQYF. Written as DNA, the CDR3 is TGTGCCAGCAGCCAAGAGGGGACAGGGGAAAAGACCCAGTACTTC.

The sample holds a few counts of this clone. The chain links TRBV28 to TRBJ2-2, with 8 nucleotides matching TRBD1. The J segment lost 4 bases and the V segment lost 10 bases, leaving 14 bases of the junction unmatched. Germline CDR1 is MDHEN and CDR2 is SYDVKM. The CDR3 totals 16 residues. The CDR3 DNA reads as TGTGCCATCCGCTCTCAGGGGGCGCGGGGCACCGGGGAGCTGTTTTTT. Its translation: CAIRSQGARGTGELFF.

This clone was recorded a few times. The J gene is TRBJ2-2, the V gene TRBV7-9; 7 bases align to TRBD1. Germline assignment: CDR1 SEHNR and CDR2 FQNEAQ (reference sequence). The CDR3 sequence is 15 residues long. The V segment lost 5 bases and the J segment 1 base; nucleotides outside the gene matches: 4. The CDR3 here is CASSPTGRNTGELFF. The CDR3 bases are TGTGCCAGCAGCCCGACAGGGCGGAACACCGGGGAGCTGTTTTTT.

The gene calls are TRBV28 and TRBJ1-2; the D gene is possibly TRBD1 (5 bases). The CDR3 has 15 amino acids. Trimming removed 6 bases from V and 1 base from J, with 15 bases in between. CDR1 is MDHEN and CDR2 is SYDVKM in the germline V gene. The CDR3 coding sequence is TGTGCCAGCAGACCCCCAGTGGGGCGTAACTATGGCTACACCTTC. It translates to CASRPPVGRNYGYTF.